Presented here are 15 T cell receptor beta chains from one specimen sequenced in a study of blood T cell repertoires in COVID-19. Profiled with immunoSEQ multiplex PCR; TCRdb holds only in-frame clones, not every one. The sample holds approximately 260,000 clones; approximately 84% are singletons and the top ten take 3% to 4%. The source material was PBMCs or T cells enriched from blood (not recorded which). The receptors come from a woman aged 35 to 49 with acute COVID-19.

The chain joins TRBV6-5 to TRBJ2-7; 7 nucleotides align to TRBD1. From germline, CDR1 is MNHEY and CDR2 SVGAGI. V lost 0 bases to trimming and J lost 3 bases; unmatched junction nucleotides: 8. This CDR3 spans 16 amino acids. CDR3 nucleotide sequence: TGTGCCAGCAGTTACTCCGGGGACAGCCGAAACTACGAGCAGTACTTC. Protein sequence: CASSYSGDSRNYEQYF.

V usage is TRBV5-1 and J usage is TRBJ1-6, with D possibly matching TRBD1 (5 bases). In germline, CDR1 is SGHRS, CDR2 YFSETQ. V was cut by 1 base and J by 7 bases, with 18 bases left in between. The CDR3 sequence is 17 residues long. The CDR3 spells CASSLSPFTGDNSPLHF. In nucleotides, the CDR3 is TGCGCCAGCAGCTTGTCCCCTTTTACAGGAGACAATTCACCCCTCCACTTT.

This chain connects TRBV11-3 to TRBJ2-5; 9 bases line up with TRBD1. CDR1 SGHNT and CDR2 YENEEA come from the germline V gene. The junction had 5 bases not matched to a gene; V was cut back by 6 bases and J by 3 bases. The length of the CDR3 is 14 residues. CDR3: CASSARDREETQYF. The CDR3 bases are TGTGCCAGCAGTGCCCGGGACAGGGAAGAGACCCAGTACTTC.

This clone showed up just once. The V and J genes are TRBV7-3 and TRBJ2-3; 8 bases line up with TRBD2. This CDR3 contains 16 residues. Per the germline V gene, CDR1 is SGHTA and CDR2 is FQGTGA. V dropped 5 bases and J dropped 6; count of bases not matched to a gene: 13. CDR3 bases: TGTGCCAGCAGCCCCCGGGGGGGGGCCCTTAGGGATACGCAGTATTTT. Translated, it gives CASSPRGGALRDTQYF.

The chain uses TRBV9 and TRBJ2-5; TRBD2 agrees at 8 bases. CDR3 length: 13 residues. CDR1 SGDLS and CDR2 YYNGEE come from the germline V gene. Losses at the gene ends were 4 bases for V and 5 bases for J; bases not matched to a gene: 4. The CDR3 sequence: CASSSSGVETQYF. CDR3 bases: TGTGCCAGCAGCAGTAGCGGGGTGGAGACCCAGTACTTC. The full variable domain, with the rest looked up from reference TRBV9 and TRBJ2-5, is DSGVTQTPKHLITATGQRVTLRCSPRSGDLSVYWYQQSLDQGLQFLIQYYNGEERAKGNILERFSAQQFPDLHSELNLSSLELGDSALYFCASSSSGVETQYFGPGTRLLVL.

The rearrangement links TRBV7-9 to TRBJ1-1, with D perhaps matching TRBD1 (5 bases). The germline V gene encodes CDR1 SEHNR and CDR2 FQNEAQ (reference sequence). This CDR3 contains 14 residues. The V and J ends lost 1 base and 3 bases respectively, with 9 bases between them. CDR3 sequence: CASSLDQGDTEAFF. CDR3 sequence (DNA): TGTGCCAGCAGCTTAGATCAGGGCGACACTGAAGCTTTCTTT.

This clone was seen only once. The rearrangement joins TRBV18 to TRBJ1-4; D is perhaps TRBD1 (5 bases). The CDR3 totals 14 residues. Per germline, CDR1 KGHSH and CDR2 LQKENI. V was trimmed by 3 bases and J by 5 bases, leaving 10 bases between them. The CDR3 reads CASSPEKGNEKLFF. The CDR3 DNA is TGTGCCAGCTCACCTGAAAAGGGGAATGAAAAACTGTTTTTT.

The chain employs TRBV4-2 and TRBJ2-1; the match to TRBD2 covers 7 bases. The CDR3 has 17 residues. The V gene end was trimmed by 3 bases and the J gene end by 7 bases; junction bases not matched to a gene: 15. In germline, CDR1 is LGHNA, CDR2 YNFKEQ. Here the CDR3 reads CASSQRVGGSGYNEQFF. CDR3 bases: TGTGCCAGCAGCCAGCGAGTTGGCGGGAGTGGTTATAATGAGCAGTTCTTC.

The rearrangement joins TRBV6-1 to TRBJ2-5, with 13 bases identical to TRBD2. The CDR3 spans 16 residues. Germline V CDR1 and CDR2: MNHNS, SASEGT. V dropped 4 bases and J dropped 7; count of bases not matched to a gene: 9. CDR3 nucleotide sequence: TGTGCCAGCAGTGGTCTAACTAGCGGGAGGGCCGGGACCCAGTACTTC. Protein sequence: CASSGLTSGRAGTQYF.

J is TRBJ1-1 and V is TRBV9, with D unresolved. Germline V CDR1 and CDR2: SGDLS, YYNGEE. Trimming left V 0 bases short and J 5 bases short, with 17 bases between. This CDR3 spans 16 amino acids. CDR3: CASSVDPRPRLTEAFF. Written as DNA, the CDR3 is TGTGCCAGCAGCGTAGATCCCCGACCCCGACTAACTGAAGCTTTCTTT.

The V and J genes are TRBV6-2 or TRBV6-3 and TRBJ2-3, with 11 bases aligning to TRBD2. J was trimmed by 5 bases and V by 6 bases; bases with no gene match: 16. This CDR3 is built from 18 residues. CDR1 and CDR2 (germline): MNHEY, SVGEGT. Here the CDR3 DNA reads TGTGCCAGCAGCCGAAACAAACTAGCGGGAGCGGGGATAGATACGCAGTATTTT. Protein sequence: CASSRNKLAGAGIDTQYF.

The CDR3 is CASSQEETQYF. The DNA for the CDR3 is TGTGCCAGCAGTCAGGAAGAGACCCAGTACTTC. The chain joins TRBV2 to TRBJ2-5; D gene unclear. The CDR3 runs to 11 residues. CDR1 SNHLY and CDR2 FYNNEI come from the germline V gene. Trimming removed 5 bases at V and 3 bases at J, with 4 bases between.

The genes are TRBV7-9 and TRBJ1-1; 9 nucleotides agree with TRBD1. This CDR3 spans 14 amino acids. Germline V CDR1 and CDR2: SEHNR, FQNEAQ (reference sequence). Unmatched junction bases numbered 7, after V lost 5 bases and J lost 6 bases. The DNA of the CDR3 is TGTGCCAGCAGCCCCCGGGACAGGGTTTCTGAAGCTTTCTTT. It codes for CASSPRDRVSEAFF.

This rearrangement joins TRBV2 to TRBJ2-6; no clear D gene. Between the trimmed V and J ends, which lost 6 bases and 2 bases, there was a span of 17 bases. Germline CDR1 reads SNHLY; CDR2 reads FYNNEI. The CDR3 is 17 amino acids. The CDR3 DNA is TGTGCCAGCAGCCAAGAGACAAACCTGGCTGGGGCCAACGTCCTGACTTTC. This encodes CASSQETNLAGANVLTF.

The chain couples TRBV25-1 to TRBJ2-7, with TRBD2 matching 11 bases. This CDR3 comprises 14 residues. Germline-derived CDR1 and CDR2 are MGHDK and SYGVNS. V was pared by 7 bases and J by 0 bases, with 2 bases of the junction left unmatched. This CDR3 reads CASTTSGSSYEQYF. The CDR3 DNA sequence: TGTGCCAGCACCACTAGCGGGAGCTCCTACGAGCAGTACTTC.